The 10 T cell receptor beta chains presented below share a single source sample, sequenced in a study of cytomegalovirus exposure and HLA in healthy donors. The PCR had 60 Vbeta and 13 Jbeta primers. TCRdb's table, derived via immunoSEQ multiplex PCR, lists solely in-frame clones and lacks some. The sample records about 100,000 clones, 75% being singletons. Sequencing used PBMCs. The receptors here all came from a woman in her late teens or twenties in good health and CMV-seropositive.

The rearrangement uses TRBV27 and TRBJ2-7; 7 bases are a match to TRBD2. CDR1 is MNHEY, CDR2 SMNVEV, per germline (reference sequence). The CDR3 contains 18 residues. J lost 3 bases, V lost 5 bases, and 19 bases had no gene match. In DNA form, the CDR3 reads TGTGCCAGCAGTGCCCCTACGAGCGGGAAGGTCTCGGTCTACGAGCAGTACTTC. Translating gives CASSAPTSGKVSVYEQYF.

CDR3 in DNA: TGTGCCAGCAGCTCCGGGACTAGCGGGAGTAGAGAGACCCAGTACTTC. Protein sequence: CASSSGTSGSRETQYF. The chain employs TRBV7-9 and TRBJ2-5; 14 bases map to TRBD2. Germline CDR1 and CDR2: SEHNR and FQNEAQ (reference sequence). V lost 4 bases, J lost 4 bases, and 5 bases stayed unmatched. This CDR3 has 16 residues.

The chain carries TRBV27 and TRBJ2-7, with 7 nucleotides matching TRBD1. The V and J ends lost 5 bases and 2 bases, in that order; junction bases with no gene match: 6. CDR3 size: 14 residues. CDR1 is MNHEY and CDR2 is SMNVEV in the germline V gene (reference sequence). The CDR3, as DNA: TGTGCCAGCAGTCGAAGGGACAGTACCTACGAGCAGTACTTC. Translation: CASSRRDSTYEQYF.

This rearrangement joins TRBV10-3 to TRBJ1-2; 10 nucleotides align to TRBD1. The CDR3 covers 14 residues. V gave up 6 bases and J gave up 4 bases; unmatched junction bases: 5. CDR1 is ENHRY, CDR2 SYGVKD, per germline. The CDR3 here is CAIRRQGAGYGYTF. The CDR3 DNA sequence: TGTGCCATCAGAAGACAGGGGGCGGGCTATGGCTACACCTTC.

The J gene is TRBJ2-1, the V gene TRBV2; 12 nucleotides match TRBD2. The junction had 4 bases not matched to a gene; V was cut back by 6 bases and J by 4 bases. In germline, CDR1 is SNHLY, CDR2 FYNNEI. There are 15 residues in the CDR3. The CDR3 region has the DNA TGTGCCAGCAGGTTACTAGCGGGAGGTTACAATGAGCAGTTCTTC. Its translation: CASRLLAGGYNEQFF. The full variable domain, completed using reference TRBV2 and TRBJ2-1, is EPEVTQTPSHQVTQMGQEVILRCVPISNHLYFYWYRQILGQKVEFLVSFYNNEISEKSEIFDDQFSVERPDGSNFTLKIRSTKLEDSAMYFCASRLLAGGYNEQFFGPGTRLTVL.

The chain employs TRBV5-1 and TRBJ1-1; maybe TRBD1 (6 bases). Trimming left V 4 bases short and J 3 bases short, with 10 bases between. The CDR3 length is 13 residues. CDR1 is SGHRS, CDR2 YFSETQ, per germline. The CDR3 sequence is CASSPRTDTEAFF. DNA for the CDR3: TGCGCCAGCAGCCCTAGGACAGACACTGAAGCTTTCTTT.

This sequence joins TRBV19 and TRBJ1-2; 11 nucleotides agree with TRBD1. The CDR3 is made up of 16 amino acids. Germline values: CDR1 LNHDA, CDR2 SQIVND (reference sequence). V shed 9 bases and J 6 bases; nucleotides not matched to a gene: 15. In nucleotides, the CDR3 is TGTGCCAGCGCCCGCGATAGGACAGGGGGCGCACATGGCTACACCTTC. Its protein product is CASARDRTGGAHGYTF. Full variable domain (missing parts from reference TRBV19 and TRBJ1-2): DGGITQSPKYLFRKEGQNVTLSCEQNLNHDAMYWYRQDPGQGLRLIYYSQIVNDFQKGDIAEGYSVSREKKESFPLTVTSAQKNPTAFYLCASARDRTGGAHGYTFGSGTRLTVV.

The chain links TRBV30 to TRBJ1-6, with TRBD1 as a possible D gene (5 bases). This CDR3 spans 12 amino acids. V was trimmed by 3 bases and J by 9 bases, leaving 9 bases between them. Germline CDR1 GTSNPN, CDR2 SVGIG (reference sequence). The CDR3 region has the DNA TGTGCCTGGAGCTCCAGGGTTTCACCCCTCCACTTT. Amino acids: CAWSSRVSPLHF.

This chain uses TRBV7-6 with TRBJ2-5; TRBD2 matches at 7 bases. V trimming: 7 bases; J trimming: 4 bases; junction bases outside the gene matches: 12. This CDR3 has 15 amino acids. From germline, CDR1 is SGHVS and CDR2 FNYEAQ. The CDR3 DNA is TGTGCCAGCATCGTTATGGGAGGGGCGACAGAGACCCAGTACTTC. This sequence encodes CASIVMGGATETQYF.

The chain recombines TRBV7-9 with TRBJ1-5; 8 nucleotides line up with TRBD1. The CDR3 contains 15 residues. Germline V CDR1 and CDR2: SEHNR, FQNEAQ (reference sequence). V lost 5 bases to trimming and J lost 6 bases; unmatched junction nucleotides: 9. CDR3 DNA sequence: TGTGCCAGCAGCCCTGGGACAGGCCGTGGTCAGCCCCAGCATTTT. Its translation: CASSPGTGRGQPQHF.